This T cell receptor (beta chain) was recovered during a study of cytomegalovirus exposure and HLA in healthy donors. Study observations and caveats: Specificity of a few CMV-associated chains for CMV antigens was verified in vitro. From TCR beta sequences, most subjects' HLA-A and HLA-B alleles were reportedly predicted accurately. It was reported in a later analysis that an Asian-associated ancestry cluster showed fewer N-insertions than the approximately 700-donor mean. An analysis done earlier found most TCR beta V segments productive about 87% or about 30% of the time.

Details on this clone: Its antigen remains unknown.

The J segment lost 1 base and the V segment lost 2 bases, leaving 1 base of the junction unmatched. Germline V gene data show CDR1 as ENHRY and CDR2 as SYGVKD. The CDR3 length is 16 residues. The primer mix had 60 Vbeta and 13 Jbeta primers. Profiled with immunoSEQ multiplex PCR; TCRdb holds only in-frame clones, not every one. The table shows roughly 100,000 clones, with roughly two thirds occurring only once. V is TRBV10-3 and J is TRBJ2-1; TRBD2 aligns across 11 bases. Sequences were obtained from PBMCs. This sequence originates from a woman in her forties or fifties in good health and CMV-seropositive. CDR3 region: CAISETSGSSYNEQFF. CDR3 bases: TGTGCCATCAGTGAGACTAGCGGGAGTTCCTACAATGAGCAGTTCTTC.